This entry lists 6 T cell receptor beta chains sequenced from one sample in a study of blood T cell repertoires in COVID-19. Clones were sequenced by immunoSEQ multiplex PCR, and TCRdb holds only the in-frame ones, with some missing. The sample has tens of thousands of clones; roughly 84% are singletons. Source material: peripheral blood. The receptors stem from a man aged 55 to 70 with active COVID-19.

J is TRBJ2-1 and V is TRBV29-1, with D maybe TRBD2 (5 bases). The V gene's germline CDR1 is SQVTM and CDR2 ANQGSEA. The CDR3 has 12 residues. Trimming removed 4 bases at V and 4 bases at J, with 8 bases between. This CDR3 is CSVVGGYNEQFF. CDR3 sequence (DNA): TGCAGCGTTGTAGGCGGGTACAATGAGCAGTTCTTC.

The J gene is TRBJ2-7, the V gene TRBV9, with no clear D. The CDR3 runs to 15 residues. V lost 0 bases, J lost 0 bases, and 10 bases lay in between. The germline CDR1 and CDR2 sequences are SGDLS and YYNGEE. CDR3 in amino acids: CASSVAPDPSYEQYF. The CDR3 nucleotides read TGTGCCAGCAGCGTAGCTCCAGATCCCTCCTACGAGCAGTACTTC.

This chain links TRBV4-3 with TRBJ2-5; D call uncertain. This CDR3 has 15 amino acids. V lost 0 bases, J lost 9 bases, and 17 bases lay in between. Germline CDR1 and CDR2: LGHNA and YSLEER. The CDR3 coding sequence is TGCGCCAGCAGCCAAGATACGTCGCGAGTCGAGGCCCAGTACTTC. As protein: CASSQDTSRVEAQYF.

The chain joins TRBV6-4 to TRBJ2-1, with 10 nucleotides matching TRBD2. This CDR3 has 15 residues. Germline CDR1 is MRHNA and CDR2 is SNTAGT. V shed 0 bases and J 8 bases; nucleotides not matched to a gene: 4. The CDR3 sequence: CASSDSASGSDEQFF. DNA for the CDR3: TGTGCCAGCAGTGACTCCGCTAGCGGGAGTGATGAGCAGTTCTTC.

J is TRBJ2-2 and V is TRBV10-1, with 10 bases lining up with TRBD2. V dropped 0 bases and J dropped 5; count of bases not matched to a gene: 12. Germline CDR1 is WNHNN and CDR2 is SYGVQD (reference sequence). The CDR3 has 19 residues. CDR3 residues: CASSESIGASGRKTGELFF. The CDR3 DNA is TGCGCCAGCAGTGAGTCGATCGGGGCTAGCGGGAGAAAGACCGGGGAGCTGTTTTTT.

CDR3 amino acids: CASSLGDYHYEQYF. DNA for the CDR3: TGCGCCAGCAGCTTGGGGGACTACCACTACGAGCAGTACTTC. The chain employs TRBV5-1 and TRBJ2-7, with 7 positions matching TRBD2. CDR3 size: 14 residues. Germline lookup yields CDR1 SGHRS and CDR2 YFSETQ. Trimming removed 0 bases from V and 3 bases from J; junction bases left unmatched: 3.